The TCR beta chain under discussion was sequenced for a study of T cell responses to AZD1222 COVID-19 vaccine. Here immunoSEQ multiplex PCR was the method, and the copy in TCRdb shows in-frame clones only, minus some. The table lists 90,000 or so clones, roughly nine tenths of them singletons. Only one count was recorded for this clone. This TCR was sampled from an adult in good health. Source: peripheral blood, taken on day 0 of AZD1222 vaccination.

DNA for the CDR3: TGCGCCAGCAGCCAAGAGTTCCGAGAATATCAGCCCCAGCATTTT. Its protein is CASSQEFREYQPQHF. The chain joins TRBV4-3 to TRBJ1-5; D remains ambiguous. The CDR3 totals 15 residues. The V end lost 0 bases, the J end lost 5 bases, and 11 bases lay between the germline ends. Germline CDR1 LGHNA, CDR2 YSLEER.